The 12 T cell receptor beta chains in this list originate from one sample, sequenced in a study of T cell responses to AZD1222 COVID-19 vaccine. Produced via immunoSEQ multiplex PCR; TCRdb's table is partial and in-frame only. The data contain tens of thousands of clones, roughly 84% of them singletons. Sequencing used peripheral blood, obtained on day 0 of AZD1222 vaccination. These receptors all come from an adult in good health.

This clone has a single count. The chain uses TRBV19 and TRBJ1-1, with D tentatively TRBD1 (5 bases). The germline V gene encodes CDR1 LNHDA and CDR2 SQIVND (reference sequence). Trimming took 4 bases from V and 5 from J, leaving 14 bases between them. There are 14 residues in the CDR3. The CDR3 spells CASSNVGGSTEAFF. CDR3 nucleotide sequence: TGTGCCAGTAGTAATGTGGGGGGAAGTACTGAAGCTTTCTTT. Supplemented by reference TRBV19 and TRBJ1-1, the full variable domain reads DGGITQSPKYLFRKEGQNVTLSCEQNLNHDAMYWYRQDPGQGLRLIYYSQIVNDFQKGDIAEGYSVSREKKESFPLTVTSAQKNPTAFYLCASSNVGGSTEAFFGQGTRLTVV.

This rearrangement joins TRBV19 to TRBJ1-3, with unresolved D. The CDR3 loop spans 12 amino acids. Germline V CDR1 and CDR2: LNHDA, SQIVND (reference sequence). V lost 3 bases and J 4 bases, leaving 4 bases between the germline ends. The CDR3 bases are TGTGCCAGTAGTATCTCCGGAAACACCATATATTTT. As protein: CASSISGNTIYF.

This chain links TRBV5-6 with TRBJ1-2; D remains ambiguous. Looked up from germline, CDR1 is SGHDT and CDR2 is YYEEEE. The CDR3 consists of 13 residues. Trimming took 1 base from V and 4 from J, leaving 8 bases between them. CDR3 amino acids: CASSLYRGYGYTF. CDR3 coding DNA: TGTGCCAGCAGCTTGTATAGAGGCTATGGCTACACCTTC.

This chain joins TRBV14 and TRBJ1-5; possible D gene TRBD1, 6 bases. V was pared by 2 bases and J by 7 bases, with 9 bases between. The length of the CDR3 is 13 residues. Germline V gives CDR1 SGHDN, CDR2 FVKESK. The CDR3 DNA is TGTGCCAGCAGCCAACAACAGGGCCAGCCCCAGCATTTT. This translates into CASSQQQGQPQHF.

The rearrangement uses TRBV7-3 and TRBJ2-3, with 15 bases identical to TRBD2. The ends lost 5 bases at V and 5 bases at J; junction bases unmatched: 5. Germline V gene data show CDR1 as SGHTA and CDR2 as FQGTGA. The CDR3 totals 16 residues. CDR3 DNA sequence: TGTGCCAGCAGCCCAGGACTAGCGGGAGGGGGAGATACGCAGTATTTT. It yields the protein CASSPGLAGGGDTQYF.

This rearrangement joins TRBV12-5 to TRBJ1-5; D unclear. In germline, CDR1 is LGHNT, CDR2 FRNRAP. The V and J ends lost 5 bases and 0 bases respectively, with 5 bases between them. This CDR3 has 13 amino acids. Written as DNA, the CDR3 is TGTGCTAGTGGTGAGATTAGCAATCAGCCCCAGCATTTT. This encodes CASGEISNQPQHF.

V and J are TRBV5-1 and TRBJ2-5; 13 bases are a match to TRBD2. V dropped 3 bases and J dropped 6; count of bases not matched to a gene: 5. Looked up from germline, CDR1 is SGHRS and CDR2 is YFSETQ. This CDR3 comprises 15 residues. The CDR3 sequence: CASSSGTSGTKTQYF. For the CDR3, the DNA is TGCGCCAGCAGCTCCGGGACTAGCGGGACAAAGACCCAGTACTTC.

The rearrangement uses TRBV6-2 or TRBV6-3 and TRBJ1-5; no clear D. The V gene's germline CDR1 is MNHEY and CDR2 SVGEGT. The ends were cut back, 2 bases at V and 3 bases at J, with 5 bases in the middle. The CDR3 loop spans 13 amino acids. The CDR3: CASSYRDNQPQHF. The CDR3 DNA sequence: TGTGCCAGCAGTTACAGGGACAATCAGCCCCAGCATTTT.

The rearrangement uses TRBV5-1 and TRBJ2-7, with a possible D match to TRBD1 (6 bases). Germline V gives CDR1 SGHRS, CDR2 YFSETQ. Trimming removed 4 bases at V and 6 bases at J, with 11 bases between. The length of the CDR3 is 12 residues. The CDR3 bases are TGCGCCAGCAGCGGGGGACATGGCGAGCAGTACTTC. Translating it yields CASSGGHGEQYF.

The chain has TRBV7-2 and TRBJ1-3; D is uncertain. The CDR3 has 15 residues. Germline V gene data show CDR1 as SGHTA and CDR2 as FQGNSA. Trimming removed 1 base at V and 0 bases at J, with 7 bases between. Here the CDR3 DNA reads TGTGCCAGCAGCTTAGAACGGGCCTCTGGAAACACCATATATTTT. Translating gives CASSLERASGNTIYF.

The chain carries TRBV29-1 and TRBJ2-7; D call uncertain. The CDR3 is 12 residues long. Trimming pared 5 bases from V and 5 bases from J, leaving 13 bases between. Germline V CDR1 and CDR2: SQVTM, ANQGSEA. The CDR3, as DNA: TGCAGCGTTTACGTTATTAACGACGAGCAGTACTTC. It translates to CSVYVINDEQYF.

Written as DNA, the CDR3 is TGTGCCAGCAGCTTAGCCCTCAACAGCCCCCTTGGCTACACCTTC. Encoded protein: CASSLALNSPLGYTF. The chain has TRBV11-1 and TRBJ1-2, with D unresolved. The length of the CDR3 is 15 residues. The V end was cut by 0 bases, the J end by 7 bases, with 15 bases between. CDR1 SGHAT and CDR2 FQDESV come from the germline V gene (reference sequence).